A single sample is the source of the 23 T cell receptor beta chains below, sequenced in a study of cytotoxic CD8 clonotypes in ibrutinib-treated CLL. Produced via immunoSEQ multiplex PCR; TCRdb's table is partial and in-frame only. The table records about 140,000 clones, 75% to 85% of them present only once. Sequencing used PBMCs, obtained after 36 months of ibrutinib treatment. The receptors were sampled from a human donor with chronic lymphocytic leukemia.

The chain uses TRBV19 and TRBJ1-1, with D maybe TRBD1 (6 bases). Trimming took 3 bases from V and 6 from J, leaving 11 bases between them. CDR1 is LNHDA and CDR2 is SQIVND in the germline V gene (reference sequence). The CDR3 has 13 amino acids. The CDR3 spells CASSIRGRAEAFF. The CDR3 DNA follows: TGTGCCAGTAGTATCCGGGGGCGTGCTGAAGCTTTCTTT. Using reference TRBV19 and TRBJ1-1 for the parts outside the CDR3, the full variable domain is DGGITQSPKYLFRKEGQNVTLSCEQNLNHDAMYWYRQDPGQGLRLIYYSQIVNDFQKGDIAEGYSVSREKKESFPLTVTSAQKNPTAFYLCASSIRGRAEAFFGQGTRLTVV.

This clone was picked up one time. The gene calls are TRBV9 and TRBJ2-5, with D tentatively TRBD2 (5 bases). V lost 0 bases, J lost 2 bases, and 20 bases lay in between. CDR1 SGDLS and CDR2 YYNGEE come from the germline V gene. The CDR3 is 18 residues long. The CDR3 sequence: CASSVDGGSFPPQETQYF. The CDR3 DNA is TGTGCCAGCAGCGTAGACGGTGGGAGCTTTCCGCCGCAAGAGACCCAGTACTTC.

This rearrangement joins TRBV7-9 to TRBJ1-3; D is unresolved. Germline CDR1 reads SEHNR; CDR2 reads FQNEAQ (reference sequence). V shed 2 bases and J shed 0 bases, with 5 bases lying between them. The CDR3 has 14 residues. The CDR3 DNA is TGTGCCAGCAGCTTAAGGGCCTCTGGAAACACCATATATTTT. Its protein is CASSLRASGNTIYF.

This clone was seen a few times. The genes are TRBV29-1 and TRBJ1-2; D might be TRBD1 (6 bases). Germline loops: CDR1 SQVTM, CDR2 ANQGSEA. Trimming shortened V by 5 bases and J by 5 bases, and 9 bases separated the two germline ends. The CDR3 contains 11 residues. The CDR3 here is CSVNRDYGYTF. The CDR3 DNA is TGCAGCGTTAACAGGGATTATGGCTACACCTTC. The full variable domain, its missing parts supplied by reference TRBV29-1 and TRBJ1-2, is SAVISQKPSRDICQRGTSLTIQCQVDSQVTMMFWYRQQPGQSLTLIATANQGSEATYESGFVIDKFPISRPNLTFSTLTVSNMSPEDSSIYLCSVNRDYGYTFGSGTRLTVV.

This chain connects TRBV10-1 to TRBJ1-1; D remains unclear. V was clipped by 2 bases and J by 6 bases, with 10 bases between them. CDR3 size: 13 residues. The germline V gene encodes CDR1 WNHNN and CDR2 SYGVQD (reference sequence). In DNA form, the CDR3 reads TGCGCCAGCAGTGAGGAGGAGAAGGCTGAAGCTTTCTTT. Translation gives CASSEEEKAEAFF.

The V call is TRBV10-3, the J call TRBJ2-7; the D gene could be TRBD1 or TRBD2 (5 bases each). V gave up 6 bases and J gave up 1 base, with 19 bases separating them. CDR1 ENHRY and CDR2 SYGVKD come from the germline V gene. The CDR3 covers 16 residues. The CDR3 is CAISDSRDGWSYEQYF. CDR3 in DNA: TGTGCCATCAGCGATTCCCGGGACGGTTGGTCCTACGAGCAGTACTTC.

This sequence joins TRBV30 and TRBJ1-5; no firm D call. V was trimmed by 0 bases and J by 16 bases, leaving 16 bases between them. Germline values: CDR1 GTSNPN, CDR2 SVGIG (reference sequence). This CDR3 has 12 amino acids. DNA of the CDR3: TGTGCCTGGAGTGTCGGGCAGGCCGAAATTCATTTT. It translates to CAWSVGQAEIHF.

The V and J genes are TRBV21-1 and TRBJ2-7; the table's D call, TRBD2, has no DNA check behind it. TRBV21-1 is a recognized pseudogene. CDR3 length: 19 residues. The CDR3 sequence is CASSKVGPSGSPGFYEQYF. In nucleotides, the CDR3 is TGTGCCAGCAGCAAAGTCGGGCCTAGCGGGAGCCCCGGGTTTTACGAGCAGTACTTC.

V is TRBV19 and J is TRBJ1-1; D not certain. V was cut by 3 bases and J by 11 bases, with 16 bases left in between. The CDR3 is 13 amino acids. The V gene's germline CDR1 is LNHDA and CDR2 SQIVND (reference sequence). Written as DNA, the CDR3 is TGTGCCAGTAGTATCCCCCCAACCCAGCAGGCTTTCTTT. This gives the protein CASSIPPTQQAFF.

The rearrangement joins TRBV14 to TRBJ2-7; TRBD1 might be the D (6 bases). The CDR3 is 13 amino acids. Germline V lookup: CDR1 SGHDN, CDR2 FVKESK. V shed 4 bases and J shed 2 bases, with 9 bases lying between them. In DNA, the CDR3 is TGTGCCAGCAGCCGACAGGCCACCTACGAGCAGTACTTC. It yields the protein CASSRQATYEQYF.

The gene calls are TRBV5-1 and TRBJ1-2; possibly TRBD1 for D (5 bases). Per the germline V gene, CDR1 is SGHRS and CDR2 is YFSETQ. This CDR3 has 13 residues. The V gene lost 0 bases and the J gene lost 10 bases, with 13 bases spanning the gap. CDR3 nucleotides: TGCGCCAGCAGCTTGGCCTCCGGGACGGTCTACACCTTC. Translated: CASSLASGTVYTF.

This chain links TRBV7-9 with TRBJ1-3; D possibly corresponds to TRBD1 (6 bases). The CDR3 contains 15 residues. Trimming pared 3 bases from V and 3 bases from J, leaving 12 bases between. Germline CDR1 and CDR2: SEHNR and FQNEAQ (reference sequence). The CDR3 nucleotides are TGTGCCAGCAGCTTCTCGAGGGGGATTGGAAACACCATATATTTT. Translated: CASSFSRGIGNTIYF.

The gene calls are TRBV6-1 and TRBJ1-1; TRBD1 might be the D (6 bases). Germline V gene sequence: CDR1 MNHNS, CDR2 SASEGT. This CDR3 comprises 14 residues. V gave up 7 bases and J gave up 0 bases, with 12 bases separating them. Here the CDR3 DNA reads TGTGCCAGCACCCAAGGGGGGATGAACACTGAAGCTTTCTTT. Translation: CASTQGGMNTEAFF.

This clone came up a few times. The CDR3 loop reads CASRVRLAVTGELFF. CDR3 nucleotide sequence: TGTGCCAGTAGGGTCCGTTTGGCGGTCACCGGGGAGCTGTTTTTT. J is TRBJ2-2 and V is TRBV19; no clear D gene. Per the germline V gene, CDR1 is LNHDA and CDR2 is SQIVND (reference sequence). V dropped 6 bases and J dropped 4 bases, with 15 bases sitting between them. CDR3 size: 15 residues. The full variable domain, its missing parts supplied by reference TRBV19 and TRBJ2-2, is DGGITQSPKYLFRKEGQNVTLSCEQNLNHDAMYWYRQDPGQGLRLIYYSQIVNDFQKGDIAEGYSVSREKKESFPLTVTSAQKNPTAFYLCASRVRLAVTGELFFGEGSRLTVL.

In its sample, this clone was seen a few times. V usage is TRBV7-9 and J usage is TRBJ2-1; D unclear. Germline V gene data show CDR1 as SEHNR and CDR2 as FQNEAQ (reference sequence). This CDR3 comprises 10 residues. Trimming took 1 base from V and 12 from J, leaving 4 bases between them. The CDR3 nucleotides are TGTGCCAGCAGCTTAGTGGTGCAGTTCTTC. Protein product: CASSLVVQFF.

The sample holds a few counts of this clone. The CDR3 nucleotides are TGTGCCAGCAGCTTGCAACGGAGAAATTCACCCCTCCACTTT. Protein product: CASSLQRRNSPLHF. The J gene is TRBJ1-6, the V gene TRBV5-6; D gene ambiguous. This CDR3 is 14 amino acids long. Germline V gene data show CDR1 as SGHDT and CDR2 as YYEEEE. Trimming removed 1 base from V and 7 bases from J, with 9 bases in between.

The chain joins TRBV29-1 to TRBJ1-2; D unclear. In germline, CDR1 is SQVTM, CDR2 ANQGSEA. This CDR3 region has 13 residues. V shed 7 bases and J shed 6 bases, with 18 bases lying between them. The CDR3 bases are TGCAGCGCGGACGGGTTGGTTCCCAATGGCTACACCTTC. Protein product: CSADGLVPNGYTF.

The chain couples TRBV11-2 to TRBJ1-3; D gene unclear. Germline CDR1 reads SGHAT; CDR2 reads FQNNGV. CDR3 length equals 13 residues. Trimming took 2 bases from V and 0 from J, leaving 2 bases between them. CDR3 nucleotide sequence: TGTGCCAGCAGCTTAATCTCTGGAAACACCATATATTTT. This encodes CASSLISGNTIYF.

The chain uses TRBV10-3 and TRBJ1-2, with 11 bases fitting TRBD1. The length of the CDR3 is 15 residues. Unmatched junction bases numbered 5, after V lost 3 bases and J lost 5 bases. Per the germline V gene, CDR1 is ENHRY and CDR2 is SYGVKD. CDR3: CAISEGQGAKYGYTF. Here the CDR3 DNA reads TGTGCCATCAGTGAAGGACAGGGGGCGAAATATGGCTACACCTTC.

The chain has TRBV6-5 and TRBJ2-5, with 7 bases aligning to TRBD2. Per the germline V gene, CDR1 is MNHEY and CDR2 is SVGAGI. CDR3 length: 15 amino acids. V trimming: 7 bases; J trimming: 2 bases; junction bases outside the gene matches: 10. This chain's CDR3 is CASKKRGEGQETQYF. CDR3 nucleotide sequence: TGTGCCAGCAAAAAGCGTGGGGAGGGACAAGAGACCCAGTACTTC.

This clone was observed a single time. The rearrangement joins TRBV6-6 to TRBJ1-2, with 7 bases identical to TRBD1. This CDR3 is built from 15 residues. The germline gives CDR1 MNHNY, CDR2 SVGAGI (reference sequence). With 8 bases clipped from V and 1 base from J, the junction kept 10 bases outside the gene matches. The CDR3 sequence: CASAPPGQINYGYTF. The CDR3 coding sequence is TGTGCCAGCGCACCCCCGGGACAGATTAACTATGGCTACACCTTC.

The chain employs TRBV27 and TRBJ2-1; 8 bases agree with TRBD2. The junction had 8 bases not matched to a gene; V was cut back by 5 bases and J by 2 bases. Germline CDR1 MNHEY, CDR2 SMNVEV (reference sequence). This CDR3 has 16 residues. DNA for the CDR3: TGTGCCAGCAGTATAGAGGCGGGGGGCCCCTACAATGAGCAGTTCTTC. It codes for CASSIEAGGPYNEQFF.

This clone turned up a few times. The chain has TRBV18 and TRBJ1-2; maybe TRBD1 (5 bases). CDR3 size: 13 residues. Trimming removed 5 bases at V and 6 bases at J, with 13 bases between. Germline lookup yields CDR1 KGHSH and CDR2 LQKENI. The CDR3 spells CASSDGLGHGYTF. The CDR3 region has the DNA TGTGCCAGCTCAGACGGTCTGGGGCATGGCTACACCTTC.